This T cell receptor (beta chain) emerged from a study of regulatory T cells in long-lasting Graves disease. After removal of 10 bases from V and 1 base from J, the junction contained 7 bases not matched to a gene. There are 14 residues in the CDR3. Looked up from germline, CDR1 is MNHNS and CDR2 is SASEGT. The time point denotes: persistent/refractory GD, antithyroid drugs over 5 years with positive TRAb. The TCR library was prepared using RNA isolated from PBMCs. It was by American Thyroid Association guidelines that Graves' disease was diagnosed. It was an endocrinology department in Xi'an, China, that provided the patients. About 9.1 milliliters of peripheral blood went into EDTA tubes. Relying on iRepertoire HTBI primers and Arm-PCR of CDR3 regions, the team built TCR beta libraries. TCRdb re-derived calls from the multiplex PCR reads in MiXCR, one entry per CDR3 protein. The sample contains approximately 690,000 distinct CDR3 sequences, approximately 31% of which appear only once.

This clonotype was observed at least ten times. The rearrangement joins TRBV6-1 to TRBJ1-5; 7 nucleotides line up with TRBD1. This TCR derives from a female donor with Graves disease. The sequencing here drew on peripheral blood mononuclear cells (PBMCs), taken when the disease was refractory, from a patient treated with antithyroid drugs. CDR3 in amino acids: CATVPDRSNQPQHF. The CDR3 nucleotides are TGTGCCACGGTTCCGGACAGGAGCAATCAGCCCCAGCATTTT.